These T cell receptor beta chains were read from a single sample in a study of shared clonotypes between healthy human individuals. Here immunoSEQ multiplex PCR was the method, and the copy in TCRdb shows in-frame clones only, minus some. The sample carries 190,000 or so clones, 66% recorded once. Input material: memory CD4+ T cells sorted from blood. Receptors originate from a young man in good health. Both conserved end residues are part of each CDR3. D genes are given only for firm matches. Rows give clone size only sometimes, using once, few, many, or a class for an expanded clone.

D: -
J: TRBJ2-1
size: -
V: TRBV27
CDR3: CASSLVRAYNEQFF
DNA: TGTGCCAGCTCCTTGGTAAGGGCCTACAATGAGCAGTTCTTC

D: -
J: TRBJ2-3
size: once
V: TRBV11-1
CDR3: CASRATGNPTDTQYF
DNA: TGTGCCAGCCGAGCCACAGGGAACCCCACAGATACGCAGTATTTT

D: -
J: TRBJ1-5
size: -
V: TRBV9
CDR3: CASSVEVDRVNQPQHF
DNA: TGTGCCAGCAGCGTAGAAGTGGACAGAGTCAATCAGCCCCAGCATTTT

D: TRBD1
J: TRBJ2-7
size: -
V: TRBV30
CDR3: CACTGTGGSTFAYEQYF
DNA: TGTGCCTGTACCGGGACAGGGGGCTCTACGTTCGCCTACGAGCAGTACTTC

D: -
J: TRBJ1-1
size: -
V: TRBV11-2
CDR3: CASSLGRGRAATEAFF
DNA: TGTGCCAGCAGCTTAGGGCGGGGCAGGGCGGCCACTGAAGCTTTCTTT

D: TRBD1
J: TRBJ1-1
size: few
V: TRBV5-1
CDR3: CASSPGQMNTEAFF
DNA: TGCGCCAGCAGCCCGGGACAGATGAACACTGAAGCTTTCTTT

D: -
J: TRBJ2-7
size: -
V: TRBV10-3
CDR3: CATTPGHQYEQYF
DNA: TGTGCCACCACCCCGGGACACCAATACGAGCAGTACTTC

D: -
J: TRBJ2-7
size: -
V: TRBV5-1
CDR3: CASSSAGALAYEQYF
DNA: TGCGCCAGCAGCTCCGCAGGGGCTCTAGCCTACGAGCAGTACTTC

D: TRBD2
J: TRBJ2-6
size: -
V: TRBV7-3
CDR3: CASSPGGSGANVLTF
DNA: TGTGCCAGCAGCCCGGGGGGCTCTGGGGCCAACGTCCTGACTTTC

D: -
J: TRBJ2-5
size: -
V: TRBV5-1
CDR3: CASSLLGLPGETQYF
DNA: TGCGCCAGCAGCTTGTTGGGACTTCCGGGGGAGACCCAGTACTTC

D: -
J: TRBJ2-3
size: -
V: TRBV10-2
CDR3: CASSINGDTQYF
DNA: TGCGCCAGCAGCATAAACGGGGATACGCAGTATTTT

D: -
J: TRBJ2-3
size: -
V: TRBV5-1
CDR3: CASSFIEPTDTQYF
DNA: TGCGCCAGCAGCTTCATTGAACCGACAGATACGCAGTATTTT

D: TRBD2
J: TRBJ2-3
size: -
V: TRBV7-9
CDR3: CASSFSTGLADLTDTQYF
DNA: TGTGCCAGCAGCTTTTCAACGGGACTAGCGGACTTAACAGATACGCAGTATTTT

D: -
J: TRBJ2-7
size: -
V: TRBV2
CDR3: CASMRTPHAYEQYF
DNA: TGTGCCAGCATGCGGACTCCACATGCCTACGAGCAGTACTTC

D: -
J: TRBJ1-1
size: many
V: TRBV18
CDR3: CASSPEQETEAFF
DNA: TGTGCCAGCTCACCGGAACAGGAGACTGAAGCTTTCTTT

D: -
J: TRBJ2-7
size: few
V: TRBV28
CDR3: CASSRGNSYEQYF
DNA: TGTGCCAGCAGTAGGGGCAATTCCTACGAGCAGTACTTC

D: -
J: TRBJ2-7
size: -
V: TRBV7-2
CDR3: CASSSHPMDEQYF
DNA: TGTGCCAGCAGCTCCCACCCGATGGACGAGCAGTACTTC

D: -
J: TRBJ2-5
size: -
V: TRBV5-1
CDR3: CASSWGRAQETQYF
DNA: TGCGCCAGCAGCTGGGGCAGGGCACAAGAGACCCAGTACTTC

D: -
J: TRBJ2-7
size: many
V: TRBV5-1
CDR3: CASSQGRVSGEQYF
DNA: TGCGCCAGCAGCCAAGGCCGGGTTTCGGGCGAGCAGTACTTC

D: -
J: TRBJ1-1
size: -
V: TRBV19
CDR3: CASSILGNTEAFF
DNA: TGTGCCAGTAGTATTCTTGGGAACACTGAAGCTTTCTTT